This T cell receptor beta chain stems from a study of control samples from healthy donors and cancer patients. This CDR3 is built from 16 residues. The V gene's germline CDR1 is MNHEY and CDR2 SVGEGT. This table comes from immunoSEQ multiplex PCR, and its TCRdb copy is limited to in-frame clones, with some not included. The sample lists 75,000 to 90,000 clones; about 89% were seen once. About this clone: Mismatch with germline at one junction end may stem from a read error. Other DNA variants within this sample encode the same CDR3.

This TCR came from a man aged 25 to 40 in good health. Sequencing was carried out using blood. V gene TRBV6-2 or TRBV6-3 combines with J gene TRBJ2-3; 13 positions agree with TRBD2. In nucleotides, the CDR3 is TGTGCCAGCAGTCGACTAGCGGGGGGTAGCACAGATACGCAATATTTT. It codes for CASSRLAGGSTDTQYF.